This T cell receptor (beta chain) appears in the sequencing data of a study of spatial heterogeneity in lung cancer. Time point defined: sample taken at primary tumor resection. Unsorted samples of tumor, nontumor lung or frozen PBMC had their whole RNA sequenced. Untreated early-stage non-small cell lung cancer patients, some 70 in total, were the donors. MiXCR, applied by TCRdb to the 5' RACE reads, yields one record per CDR3 protein. The repertoire includes tens of thousands of distinct CDR3 sequences, 4% to 6% of them detected once, and 25% sits in the top ten. This clonotype was counted at least ten times. The origin of this receptor is a female donor with early-stage non-small cell lung cancer. Sequenced material: PBMCs, taken at surgery.

CDR3 sequence reads: CASSLGVSGGQETQYF. In DNA form, the CDR3 reads TGTGCCAGCAGCTTGGGGGTTAGCGGGGGCCAGGAGACCCAGTACTTC. This sequence joins TRBV11-2 and TRBJ2-5; 9 bases are a match to TRBD2. The J segment lost 5 bases and the V segment lost 3 bases, leaving 10 bases of the junction unmatched. This CDR3 is built from 16 residues. Germline V gene data show CDR1 as SGHAT and CDR2 as FQNNGV.